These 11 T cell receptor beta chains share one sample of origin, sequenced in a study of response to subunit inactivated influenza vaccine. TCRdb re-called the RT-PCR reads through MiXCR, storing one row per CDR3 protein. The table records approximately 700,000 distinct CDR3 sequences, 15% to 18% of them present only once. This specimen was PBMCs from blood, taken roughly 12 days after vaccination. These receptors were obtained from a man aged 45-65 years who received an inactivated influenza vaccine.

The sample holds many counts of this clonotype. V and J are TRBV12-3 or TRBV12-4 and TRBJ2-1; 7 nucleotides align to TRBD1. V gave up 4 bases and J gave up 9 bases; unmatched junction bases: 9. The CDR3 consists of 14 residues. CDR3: CASSWGQTRSEQFF. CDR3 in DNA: TGTGCCAGCAGTTGGGGACAGACGAGGAGTGAGCAGTTCTTC.

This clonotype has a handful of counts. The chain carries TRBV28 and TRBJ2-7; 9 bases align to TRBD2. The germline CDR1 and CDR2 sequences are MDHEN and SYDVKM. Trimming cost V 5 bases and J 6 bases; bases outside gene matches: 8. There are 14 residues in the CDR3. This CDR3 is CASSRGGTSREQYF. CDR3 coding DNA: TGTGCCAGCAGTCGCGGTGGGACTAGCCGCGAGCAGTACTTC. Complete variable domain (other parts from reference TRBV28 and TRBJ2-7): DVKVTQSSRYLVKRTGEKVFLECVQDMDHENMFWYRQDPGLGLRLIYFSYDVKMKEKGDIPEGYSVSREKKERFSLILESASTNQTSMYLCASSRGGTSREQYFGPGTRLTVT.

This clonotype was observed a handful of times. The CDR3 sequence: CASSDPGLHTGELFF. DNA for the CDR3: TGCGCCAGCAGCGACCCGGGACTTCACACCGGGGAGCTGTTTTTT. The chain couples TRBV5-1 to TRBJ2-2; D possibly corresponds to TRBD2 (6 bases). This CDR3 spans 15 amino acids. Deletions cut 4 bases from V and 3 bases from J, with 13 bases between. Germline values: CDR1 SGHRS, CDR2 YFSETQ.

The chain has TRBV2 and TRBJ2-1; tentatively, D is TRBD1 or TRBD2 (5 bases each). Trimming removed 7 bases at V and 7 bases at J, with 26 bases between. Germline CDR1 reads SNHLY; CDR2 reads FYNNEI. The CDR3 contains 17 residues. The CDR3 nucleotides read TGTGCCAGCACAATACCGGGGTTGGACATTGGTAGGAATGAGCAGTTCTTC. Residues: CASTIPGLDIGRNEQFF.

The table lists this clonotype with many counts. For the CDR3, the DNA is TGTGCCAGCTCACCGAGTACAGATACGCAGTATTTT. As protein: CASSPSTDTQYF. V gene TRBV18 combines with J gene TRBJ2-3; D not certain. Germline assignment: CDR1 KGHSH and CDR2 LQKENI. The CDR3 covers 12 residues. V shed 3 bases and J shed 3 bases, with 4 bases lying between them.

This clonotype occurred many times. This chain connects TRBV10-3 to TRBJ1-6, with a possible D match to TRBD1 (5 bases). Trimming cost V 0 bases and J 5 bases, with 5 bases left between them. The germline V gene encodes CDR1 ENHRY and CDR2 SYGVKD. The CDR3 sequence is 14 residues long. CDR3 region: CAISESGDNSPLHF. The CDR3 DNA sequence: TGTGCCATCAGTGAGTCGGGGGATAATTCACCCCTCCACTTT.

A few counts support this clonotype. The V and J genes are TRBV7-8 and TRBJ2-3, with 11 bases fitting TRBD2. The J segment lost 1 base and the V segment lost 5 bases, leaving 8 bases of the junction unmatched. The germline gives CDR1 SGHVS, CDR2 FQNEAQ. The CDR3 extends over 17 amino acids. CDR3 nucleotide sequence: TGTGCCAGCAGCACACCACTAGCGGGAGTGGGCACAGATACGCAGTATTTT. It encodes CASSTPLAGVGTDTQYF.

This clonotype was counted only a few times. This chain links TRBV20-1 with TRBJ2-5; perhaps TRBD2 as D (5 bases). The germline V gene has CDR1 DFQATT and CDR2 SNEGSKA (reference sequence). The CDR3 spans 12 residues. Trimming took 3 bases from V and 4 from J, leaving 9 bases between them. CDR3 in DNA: TGCAGTGCTAGCCGGGAAGGAGAGACCCAGTACTTC. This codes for CSASREGETQYF.

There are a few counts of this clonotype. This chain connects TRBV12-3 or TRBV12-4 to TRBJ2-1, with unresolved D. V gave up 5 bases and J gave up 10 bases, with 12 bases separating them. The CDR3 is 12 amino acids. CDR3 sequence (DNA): TGTGCCAGCAGTGGACCCGACTGGGAGCAGTTCTTC. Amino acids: CASSGPDWEQFF.

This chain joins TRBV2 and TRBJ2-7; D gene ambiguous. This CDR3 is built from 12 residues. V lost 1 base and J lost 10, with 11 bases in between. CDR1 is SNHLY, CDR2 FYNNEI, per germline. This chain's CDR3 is CASSEEARIQYF. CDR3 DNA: TGTGCCAGCAGTGAAGAAGCCCGGATACAGTACTTC.

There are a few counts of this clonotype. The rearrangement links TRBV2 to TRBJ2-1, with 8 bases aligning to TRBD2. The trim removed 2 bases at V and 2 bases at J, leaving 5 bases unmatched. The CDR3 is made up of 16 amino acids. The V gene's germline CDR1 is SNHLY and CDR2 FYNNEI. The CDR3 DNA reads TGTGCCAGCAGTGAAAGTCAGCGGGAGACCTACAATGAGCAGTTCTTC. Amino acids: CASSESQRETYNEQFF.